The clone carrying this T cell receptor (beta chain) was recorded many times. Its antigen is as yet unknown. TCRdb processed the 5' RACE reads anew with MiXCR; each CDR3 protein has one entry. Among roughly 16,000 distinct CDR3 sequences, 5% were seen once, and the ten largest hold 6.7%. This sample is part of a study of early T cells in non-severe SARS-CoV-2 infection. Study conclusions and caveats: The matching step, a VDJdb search, favored anti-spike CD8 responses and missed private and CD4 specificities.

Looked up from germline, CDR1 is DFQATT and CDR2 is SNEGSKA (reference sequence). The CDR3 totals 15 residues. J lost 6 bases, V lost 5 bases, and 10 bases had no gene match. The TCR sequence derives from an adult who was a healthcare worker with PCR-confirmed SARS-CoV-2 infection or an uninfected control (not recorded which). V is TRBV20-1 and J is TRBJ2-3, with TRBD2 identical over 11 bases. Material: whole blood. The CDR3 bases are TGCAGTGCTCCTCGAATAGCGGGGGGGGTTGATACGCAGTATTTT. This codes for CSAPRIAGGVDTQYF.